This T cell receptor beta chain was profiled in a study of Ad26.COV2.S vaccination and SARS-CoV-2 variants. The wider study: Dosing was one shot or two shots 56 days apart.

Treatment meaning: some 20 received Ad26.COV2.S at low or high dose, single or two shots; roughly five received placebo; per-sample allocation not given. The samples were gathered on day 63 after the first injection of vaccine or placebo. Boston provided a donor who was an adult aged 18-55 years. Data came from immunoSEQ multiplex PCR; TCRdb stores just in-frame clones and leaves some out. This table has around 380,000 clones, approximately 91% appearing once. Turning to this clone: Its antigen is as yet unknown.

Trimming removed 3 bases from V and 4 bases from J, with 10 bases in between. The CDR3 is 13 amino acids. The germline gives CDR1 SGHRS, CDR2 YFSETQ. Findings and caveats of the study: Recipients of vaccine and of placebo showed similar breadth of their non-spike TCR repertoires.

The chain uses TRBV5-1 and TRBJ1-1, with no clear D. This TCR derives from a person aged 18 to 59 who received the Ad26.COV2.S COVID-19 vaccine or a placebo. Sequencing used peripheral blood, obtained in a trial of Ad26.COV2.S vaccine versus placebo. In nucleotides, the CDR3 is TGCGCCAGCAGCTCGGGCCCTTTCACTGAAGCTTTCTTT. Translated, it gives CASSSGPFTEAFF.